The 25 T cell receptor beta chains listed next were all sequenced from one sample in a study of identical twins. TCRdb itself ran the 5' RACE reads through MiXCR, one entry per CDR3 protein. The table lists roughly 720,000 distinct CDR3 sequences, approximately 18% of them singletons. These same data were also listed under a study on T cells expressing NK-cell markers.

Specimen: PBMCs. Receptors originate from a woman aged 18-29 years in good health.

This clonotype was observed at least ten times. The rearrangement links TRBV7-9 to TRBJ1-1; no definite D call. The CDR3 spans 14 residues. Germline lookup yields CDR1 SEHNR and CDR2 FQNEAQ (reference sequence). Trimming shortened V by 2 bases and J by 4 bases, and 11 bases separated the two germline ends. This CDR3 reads CASSLRQSTTEAFF. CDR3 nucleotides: TGTGCCAGCAGCTTAAGGCAGTCAACCACTGAAGCTTTCTTT. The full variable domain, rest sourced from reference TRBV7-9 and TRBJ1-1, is DTGVSQNPRHKITKRGQNVTFRCDPISEHNRLYWYRQTLGQGPEFLTYFQNEAQLEKSRLLSDRFSAERPKGSFSTLEIQRTEQGDSAMYLCASSLRQSTTEAFFGQGTRLTVV.

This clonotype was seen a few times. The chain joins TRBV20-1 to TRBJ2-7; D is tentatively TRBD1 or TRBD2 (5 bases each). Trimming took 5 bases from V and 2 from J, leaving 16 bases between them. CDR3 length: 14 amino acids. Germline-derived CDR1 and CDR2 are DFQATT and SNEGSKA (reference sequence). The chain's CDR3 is CSAATGTAPYEQYF. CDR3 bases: TGCAGTGCTGCCACCGGGACGGCACCCTACGAGCAGTACTTC.

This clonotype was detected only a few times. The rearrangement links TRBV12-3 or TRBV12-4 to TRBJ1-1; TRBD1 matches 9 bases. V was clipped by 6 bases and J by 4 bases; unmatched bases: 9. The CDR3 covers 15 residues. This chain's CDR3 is CASRNAGQGLTEAFF. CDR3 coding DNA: TGTGCCAGCAGAAATGCTGGACAGGGGCTCACTGAAGCTTTCTTT.

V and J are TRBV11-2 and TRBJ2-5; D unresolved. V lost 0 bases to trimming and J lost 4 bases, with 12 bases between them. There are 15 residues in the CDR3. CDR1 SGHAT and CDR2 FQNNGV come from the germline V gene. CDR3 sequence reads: CASSLENGRRETQYF. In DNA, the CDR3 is TGTGCCAGCAGCTTAGAGAATGGGCGGAGAGAGACCCAGTACTTC.

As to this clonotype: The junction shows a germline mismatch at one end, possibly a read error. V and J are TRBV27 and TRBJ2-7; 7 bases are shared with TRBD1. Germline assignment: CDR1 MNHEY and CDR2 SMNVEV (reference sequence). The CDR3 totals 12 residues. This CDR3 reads CASRPNRGELYF. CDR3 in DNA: TGTGCCAGCAGACCTAACAGGGGCGAGCTGTACTTC.

The CDR3 DNA is TGTGCCAGCAGCTACGGACTAGCGTTGGATGAGCAGTTCTTC. Amino acids: CASSYGLALDEQFF. V and J are TRBV7-2 and TRBJ2-1, with TRBD2 identical over 9 bases. Trimming took 4 bases from V and 8 from J; bases not matched to a gene: 6. This CDR3 is 14 amino acids long. Germline V gene lookup returns CDR1 SGHTA and CDR2 FQGNSA.

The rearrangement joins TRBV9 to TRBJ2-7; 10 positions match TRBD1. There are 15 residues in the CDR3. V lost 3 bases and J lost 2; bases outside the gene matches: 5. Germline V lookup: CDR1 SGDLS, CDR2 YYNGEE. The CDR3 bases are TGTGCCAGCAGCGCGACAGGGGGCGCAACCTACGAGCAGTACTTC. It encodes CASSATGGATYEQYF. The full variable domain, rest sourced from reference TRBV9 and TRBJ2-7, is DSGVTQTPKHLITATGQRVTLRCSPRSGDLSVYWYQQSLDQGLQFLIQYYNGEERAKGNILERFSAQQFPDLHSELNLSSLELGDSALYFCASSATGGATYEQYFGPGTRLTVT.

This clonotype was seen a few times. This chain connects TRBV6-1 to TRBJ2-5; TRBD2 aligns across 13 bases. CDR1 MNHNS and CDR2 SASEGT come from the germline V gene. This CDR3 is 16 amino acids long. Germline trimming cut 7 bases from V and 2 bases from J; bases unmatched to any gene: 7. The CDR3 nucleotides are TGTGCCAGCACCCGGACTAGCGGGAGTTGGCAAGAGACCCAGTACTTC. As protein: CASTRTSGSWQETQYF.

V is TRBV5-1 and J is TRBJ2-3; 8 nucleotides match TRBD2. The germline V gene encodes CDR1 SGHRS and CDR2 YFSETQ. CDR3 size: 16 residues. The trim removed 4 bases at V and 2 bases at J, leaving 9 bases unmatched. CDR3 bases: TGCGCCAGCAGCGTCCCAGCGGGGGCCGTCACAGATACGCAGTATTTT. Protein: CASSVPAGAVTDTQYF. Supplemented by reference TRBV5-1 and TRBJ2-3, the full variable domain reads KAGVTQTPRYLIKTRGQQVTLSCSPISGHRSVSWYQQTPGQGLQFLFEYFSETQRNKGNFPGRFSGRQFSNSRSEMNVSTLELGDSALYLCASSVPAGAVTDTQYFGPGTRLTVL.

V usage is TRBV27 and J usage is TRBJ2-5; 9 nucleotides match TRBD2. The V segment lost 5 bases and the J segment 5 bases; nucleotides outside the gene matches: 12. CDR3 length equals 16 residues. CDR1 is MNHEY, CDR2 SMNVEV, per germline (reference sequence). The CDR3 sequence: CASSLLAGEIRETQYF. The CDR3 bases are TGTGCCAGCAGTCTCTTAGCGGGAGAAATACGGGAGACCCAGTACTTC.

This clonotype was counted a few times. This CDR3 reads CASPEANTQYF. The CDR3 DNA sequence: TGTGCCAGCCCAGAAGCGAATACGCAGTATTTT. This chain links TRBV7-2 with TRBJ2-3, with D unresolved. This CDR3 is 11 amino acids long. Germline CDR1 and CDR2: SGHTA and FQGNSA. V lost 8 bases to trimming and J lost 7 bases, with 10 bases between them.

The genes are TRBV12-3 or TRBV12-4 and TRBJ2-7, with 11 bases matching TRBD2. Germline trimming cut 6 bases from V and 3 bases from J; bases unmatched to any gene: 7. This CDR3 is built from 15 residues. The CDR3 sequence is CASRTASGGYYEQYF. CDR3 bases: TGTGCCAGCAGGACCGCTAGCGGGGGGTACTACGAGCAGTACTTC.

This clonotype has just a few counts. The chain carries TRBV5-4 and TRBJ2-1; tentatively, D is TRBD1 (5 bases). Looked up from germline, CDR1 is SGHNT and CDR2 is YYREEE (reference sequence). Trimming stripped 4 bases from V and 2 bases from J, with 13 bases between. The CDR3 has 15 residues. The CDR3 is CASSPTVETYNEQFF. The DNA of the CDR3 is TGTGCCAGCAGCCCGACAGTCGAGACCTACAATGAGCAGTTCTTC.

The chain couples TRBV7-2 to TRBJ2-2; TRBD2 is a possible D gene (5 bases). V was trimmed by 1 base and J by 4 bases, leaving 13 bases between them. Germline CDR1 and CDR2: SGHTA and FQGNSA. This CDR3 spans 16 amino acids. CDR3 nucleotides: TGTGCCAGCAGCTTAGGAGGTAGCGCAGTCACCGGGGAGCTGTTTTTT. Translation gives CASSLGGSAVTGELFF.

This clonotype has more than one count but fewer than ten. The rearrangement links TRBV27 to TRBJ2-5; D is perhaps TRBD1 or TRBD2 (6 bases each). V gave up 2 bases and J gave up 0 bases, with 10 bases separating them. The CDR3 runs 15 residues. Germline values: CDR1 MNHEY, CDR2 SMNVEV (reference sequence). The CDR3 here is CASSLGGRYQETQYF. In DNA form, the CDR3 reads TGTGCCAGCAGTTTAGGGGGGCGCTACCAAGAGACCCAGTACTTC.

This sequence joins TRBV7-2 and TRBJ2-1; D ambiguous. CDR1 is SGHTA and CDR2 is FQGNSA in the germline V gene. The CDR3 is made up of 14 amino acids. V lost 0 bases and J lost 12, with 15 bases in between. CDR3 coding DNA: TGTGCCAGCAGCTTAGCGCCTAGGGCCACGGGGCAGTTCTTC. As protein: CASSLAPRATGQFF.

The CDR3 nucleotides read TGCGCCAGCAGCTTGGAAGGACGGATCTACGAGCAGTACTTC. It yields the protein CASSLEGRIYEQYF. The chain carries TRBV5-1 and TRBJ2-7; D is undetermined. Germline V CDR1 and CDR2: SGHRS, YFSETQ. This CDR3 has 14 amino acids. V lost 0 bases, J lost 3 bases, and 10 bases lay in between.

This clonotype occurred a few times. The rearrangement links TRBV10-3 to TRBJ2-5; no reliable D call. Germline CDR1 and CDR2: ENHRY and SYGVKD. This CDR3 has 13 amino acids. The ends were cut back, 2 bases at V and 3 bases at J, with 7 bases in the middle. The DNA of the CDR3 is TGTGCCATCAGTGAGGTCAGAGAAGAGACCCAGTACTTC. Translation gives CAISEVREETQYF.

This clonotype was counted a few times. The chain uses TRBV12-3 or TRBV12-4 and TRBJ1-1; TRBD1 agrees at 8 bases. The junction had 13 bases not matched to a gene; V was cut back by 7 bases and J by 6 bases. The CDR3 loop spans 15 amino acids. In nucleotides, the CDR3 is TGTGCCAGCACGTCGGTTGCGGGACAGGCCTCTGAAGCTTTCTTT. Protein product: CASTSVAGQASEAFF.

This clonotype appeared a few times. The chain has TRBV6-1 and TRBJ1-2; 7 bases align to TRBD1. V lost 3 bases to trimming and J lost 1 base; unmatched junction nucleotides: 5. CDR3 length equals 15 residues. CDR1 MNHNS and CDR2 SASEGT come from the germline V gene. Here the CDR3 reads CASSEAGGDNYGYTF. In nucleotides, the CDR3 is TGTGCCAGCAGTGAGGCAGGGGGGGATAACTATGGCTACACCTTC.

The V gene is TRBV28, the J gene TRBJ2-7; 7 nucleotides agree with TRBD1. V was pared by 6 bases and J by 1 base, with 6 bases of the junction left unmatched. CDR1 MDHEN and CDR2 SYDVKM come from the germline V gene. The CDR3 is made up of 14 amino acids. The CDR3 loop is CASSTATGSYEQYF. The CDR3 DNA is TGTGCCAGCAGCACGGCGACAGGGTCCTACGAGCAGTACTTC.

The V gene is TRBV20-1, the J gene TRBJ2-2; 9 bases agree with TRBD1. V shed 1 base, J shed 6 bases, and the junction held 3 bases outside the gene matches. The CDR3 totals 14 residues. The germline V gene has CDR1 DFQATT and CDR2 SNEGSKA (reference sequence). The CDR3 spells CSARGRQGAGELFF. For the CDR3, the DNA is TGCAGTGCTAGAGGCCGACAGGGGGCCGGGGAGCTGTTTTTT.

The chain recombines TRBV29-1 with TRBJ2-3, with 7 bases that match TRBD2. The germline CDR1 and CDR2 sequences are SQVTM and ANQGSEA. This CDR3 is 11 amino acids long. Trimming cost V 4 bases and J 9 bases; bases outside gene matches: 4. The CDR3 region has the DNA TGCAGCGTTGGAGCGGGACCGACGCAGTATTTT. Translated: CSVGAGPTQYF.

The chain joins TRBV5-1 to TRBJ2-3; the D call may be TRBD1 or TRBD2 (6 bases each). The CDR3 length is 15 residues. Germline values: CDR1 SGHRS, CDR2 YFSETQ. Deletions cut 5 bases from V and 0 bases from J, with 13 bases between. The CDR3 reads CASRMVGGSTDTQYF. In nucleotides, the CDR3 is TGCGCCAGCAGAATGGTAGGGGGGAGCACAGATACGCAGTATTTT.

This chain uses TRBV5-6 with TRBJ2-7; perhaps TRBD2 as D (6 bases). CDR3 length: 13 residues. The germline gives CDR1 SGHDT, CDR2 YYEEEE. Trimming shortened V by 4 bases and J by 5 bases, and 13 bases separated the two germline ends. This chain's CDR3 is CASSRRGYDEQYF. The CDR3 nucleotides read TGTGCCAGCAGCCGGAGGGGATATGACGAGCAGTACTTC.